One and the same sample provided the 14 T cell receptor beta chains below, sequenced in a study of CD8 T cells in ankylosing spondylitis. TCRdb reprocessed the 5' RACE reads via MiXCR and lists one record per CDR3 protein. The sample lists 240,000 or so distinct CDR3 sequences, less than 10% occurring once. Sample: blood, either unsorted or a sorted T cell fraction (not recorded which). The receptors come from a male donor with ankylosing spondylitis or in good health (not recorded which).

This clonotype was observed many times. The chain is built from TRBV27 and TRBJ1-1; 8 positions agree with TRBD1. Germline loops: CDR1 MNHEY, CDR2 SMNVEV (reference sequence). J gave up 0 bases and V 6 bases, and 12 bases lay outside the gene matches. The CDR3 covers 17 residues. Here the CDR3 reads CASSRQGPGQVNTEAFF. In DNA form, the CDR3 reads TGTGCCAGCAGCCGCCAGGGCCCGGGACAGGTGAACACTGAAGCTTTCTTT.

This clonotype showed up many times. The chain joins TRBV11-2 to TRBJ1-1; 7 bases are a match to TRBD1. This CDR3 contains 13 residues. CDR1 SGHAT and CDR2 FQNNGV come from the germline V gene. Trimming cost V 5 bases and J 4 bases; bases outside gene matches: 4. The CDR3 DNA follows: TGTGCCAGCAGCCACCCAGGGGGCACTGAAGCTTTCTTT. Amino acids: CASSHPGGTEAFF. Looking up the rest from reference TRBV11-2 and TRBJ1-1 gives the full variable domain: EAGVAQSPRYKIIEKRQSVAFWCNPISGHATLYWYQQILGQGPKLLIQFQNNGVVDDSQLPKDRFSAERLKGVDSTLKIQPAKLEDSAVYLCASSHPGGTEAFFGQGTRLTVV.

This clonotype has a count of ten or more. The chain is built from TRBV2 and TRBJ1-2, with a possible D match to TRBD1 (5 bases). V was cut by 5 bases and J by 0 bases, with 7 bases left in between. Germline lookup yields CDR1 SNHLY and CDR2 FYNNEI. The CDR3 is made up of 13 amino acids. The CDR3 DNA follows: TGTGCCAGCAGTCCGGACACTAACTATGGCTACACCTTC. Translating it yields CASSPDTNYGYTF. Supplemented by reference TRBV2 and TRBJ1-2, the full variable domain reads EPEVTQTPSHQVTQMGQEVILRCVPISNHLYFYWYRQILGQKVEFLVSFYNNEISEKSEIFDDQFSVERPDGSNFTLKIRSTKLEDSAMYFCASSPDTNYGYTFGSGTRLTVV.

This clonotype has at least ten counts. The rearrangement uses TRBV18 and TRBJ2-3, with D tentatively TRBD1 or TRBD2 (5 bases each). Trimming removed 2 bases from V and 4 bases from J, with 16 bases in between. The CDR3 runs 16 residues. Germline CDR1 and CDR2: KGHSH and LQKENI. The CDR3 DNA reads as TGTGCCAGCTCACCAGAACCAGGGCCGAGGGCAGATACGCAGTATTTT. It codes for CASSPEPGPRADTQYF.

This clonotype has at least ten counts. The rearrangement uses TRBV7-2 and TRBJ2-3; TRBD2 is a possible D gene (6 bases). Germline V lookup: CDR1 SGHTA, CDR2 FQGNSA. The V end was cut by 1 base, the J end by 2 bases, with 10 bases between. There are 15 residues in the CDR3. CDR3 loop: CASSLVRGTTDTQYF. The CDR3 nucleotides read TGTGCCAGCAGCTTAGTTCGCGGGACCACAGATACGCAGTATTTT.

A few counts support this clonotype. The CDR3 is CASSPKVSSYNSPLHF. DNA of the CDR3: TGTGCCAGCAGCCCGAAAGTCAGCTCCTATAATTCACCCCTCCACTTT. The gene calls are TRBV14 and TRBJ1-6; no clear D. CDR1 and CDR2 from the germline V gene are SGHDN and FVKESK. The V gene lost 4 bases and the J gene lost 0 bases, with 10 bases spanning the gap. This CDR3 is 16 amino acids long.

This clonotype was seen repeatedly, ten times or more. The chain recombines TRBV12-3 or TRBV12-4 with TRBJ2-7; D call uncertain. The CDR3 runs 13 residues. Trimming stripped 3 bases from V and 3 bases from J, with 9 bases between. The CDR3 loop is CASSLGDIYEQYF. The DNA for the CDR3 is TGTGCCAGCAGTTTGGGTGACATCTACGAGCAGTACTTC.

This clonotype was counted at least ten times. The rearrangement joins TRBV9 to TRBJ1-1, with D possibly matching TRBD1 (5 bases). This CDR3 is 14 amino acids long. Trimming removed 0 bases from V and 4 bases from J, with 10 bases in between. Per germline, CDR1 SGDLS and CDR2 YYNGEE. The CDR3 spells CASSVGGGGTEAFF. As DNA, the CDR3 is TGTGCCAGCAGCGTAGGTGGGGGGGGCACTGAAGCTTTCTTT.

This chain connects TRBV6-2 or TRBV6-3 to TRBJ2-1; D is possibly TRBD1 (6 bases). Germline-derived CDR1 and CDR2 are MNHEY and SVGEGT. Between the trimmed V and J ends, which lost 1 base and 10 bases, there was a span of 20 bases. This CDR3 region has 16 residues. CDR3 protein: CASSYLLGTGIREQFF. In DNA, the CDR3 is TGTGCCAGCAGTTACTTATTGGGTACAGGGATCAGGGAGCAGTTCTTC.

This clonotype occurred a few times. The V gene is TRBV5-1, the J gene TRBJ2-1, with D tentatively TRBD2 (6 bases). Per the germline V gene, CDR1 is SGHRS and CDR2 is YFSETQ. The CDR3 length is 15 residues. Trimming cost V 4 bases and J 7 bases, with 18 bases left between them. The CDR3 loop is CASSPLAGIINEQFF. CDR3 coding DNA: TGCGCCAGCAGCCCCCTCGCGGGAATAATAAATGAGCAGTTCTTC.

This chain joins TRBV15 and TRBJ1-4, with D unclear. The V end lost 5 bases, the J end lost 7 bases, and 8 bases lay between the germline ends. Per germline, CDR1 LNHNV and CDR2 YYDKDF (reference sequence). There are 12 residues in the CDR3. The CDR3 reads CATSLKGEKLFF. Here the CDR3 DNA reads TGTGCCACCAGCCTTAAAGGTGAAAAACTGTTTTTT.

There are many counts of this clonotype. The rearrangement uses TRBV5-1 and TRBJ2-1; D call uncertain. The V end lost 0 bases, the J end lost 2 bases, and 12 bases lay between the germline ends. CDR1 and CDR2 (germline): SGHRS, YFSETQ. CDR3 size: 16 residues. DNA of the CDR3: TGCGCCAGCAGCTTGGAGAGCGCTGGTCCCTACAATGAGCAGTTCTTC. Translated: CASSLESAGPYNEQFF.

This clonotype was counted ten times or more. This rearrangement joins TRBV7-9 to TRBJ2-6; 7 bases are shared with TRBD1. After removal of 6 bases from V and 0 bases from J, the junction contained 5 bases not matched to a gene. Germline CDR1 and CDR2: SEHNR and FQNEAQ (reference sequence). This CDR3 is built from 16 residues. As DNA, the CDR3 is TGTGCCAGCAGTTGGGACAGATCCTCTGGGGCCAACGTCCTGACTTTC. It yields the protein CASSWDRSSGANVLTF.

Only a few counts were recorded for this clonotype. V and J are TRBV20-1 and TRBJ2-1; D is unclear. The CDR3 is made up of 14 amino acids. Germline V gives CDR1 DFQATT, CDR2 SNEGSKA (reference sequence). V was shortened by 0 bases and J by 0 bases, with 6 bases between the two germline ends. The CDR3 DNA reads as TGCAGTGCTAGAGACTTCTTCTCCTACAATGAGCAGTTCTTC. Residues: CSARDFFSYNEQFF.